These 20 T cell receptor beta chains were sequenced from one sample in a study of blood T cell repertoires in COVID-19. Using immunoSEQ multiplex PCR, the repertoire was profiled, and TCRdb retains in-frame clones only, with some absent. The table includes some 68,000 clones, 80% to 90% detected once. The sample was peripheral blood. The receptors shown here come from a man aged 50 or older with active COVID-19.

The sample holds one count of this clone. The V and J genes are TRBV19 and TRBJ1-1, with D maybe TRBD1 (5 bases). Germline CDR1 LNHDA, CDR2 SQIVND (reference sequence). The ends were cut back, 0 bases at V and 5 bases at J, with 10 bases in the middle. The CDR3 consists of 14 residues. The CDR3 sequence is CASSIEGLGTEAFF. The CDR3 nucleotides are TGTGCCAGTAGTATAGAGGGGCTGGGGACTGAAGCTTTCTTT.

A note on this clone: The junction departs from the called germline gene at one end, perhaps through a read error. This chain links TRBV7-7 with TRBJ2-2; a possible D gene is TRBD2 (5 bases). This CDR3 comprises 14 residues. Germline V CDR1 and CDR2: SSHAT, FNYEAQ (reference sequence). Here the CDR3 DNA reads TGTGCTAGCAGCGCAGGACTTCACACCGGGGAGCTGTTTTTT. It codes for CASSAGLHTGELFF.

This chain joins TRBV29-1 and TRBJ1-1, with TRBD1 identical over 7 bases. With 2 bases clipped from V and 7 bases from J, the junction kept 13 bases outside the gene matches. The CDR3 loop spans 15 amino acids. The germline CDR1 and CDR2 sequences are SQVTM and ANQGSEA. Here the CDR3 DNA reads TGCAGCGTTGAAAAGGGGGCGGTATTAGGGAGTGAAGCTTTCTTT. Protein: CSVEKGAVLGSEAFF. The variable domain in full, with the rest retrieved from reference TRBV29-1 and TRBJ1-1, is SAVISQKPSRDICQRGTSLTIQCQVDSQVTMMFWYRQQPGQSLTLIATANQGSEATYESGFVIDKFPISRPNLTFSTLTVSNMSPEDSSIYLCSVEKGAVLGSEAFFGQGTRLTVV.

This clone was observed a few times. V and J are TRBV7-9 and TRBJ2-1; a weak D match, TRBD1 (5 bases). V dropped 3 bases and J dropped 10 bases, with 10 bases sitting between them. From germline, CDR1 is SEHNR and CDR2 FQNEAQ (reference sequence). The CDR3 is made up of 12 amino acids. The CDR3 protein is CASSFLTGEQFF. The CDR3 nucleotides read TGTGCCAGCAGCTTCCTTACAGGCGAGCAGTTCTTC.

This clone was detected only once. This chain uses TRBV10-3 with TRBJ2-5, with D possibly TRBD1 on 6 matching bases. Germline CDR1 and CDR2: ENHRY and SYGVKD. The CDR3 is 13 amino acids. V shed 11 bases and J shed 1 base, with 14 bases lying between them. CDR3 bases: TGTGCCGTCCGGGACACCCTCCAAGAGACCCAGTACTTC. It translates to CAVRDTLQETQYF.

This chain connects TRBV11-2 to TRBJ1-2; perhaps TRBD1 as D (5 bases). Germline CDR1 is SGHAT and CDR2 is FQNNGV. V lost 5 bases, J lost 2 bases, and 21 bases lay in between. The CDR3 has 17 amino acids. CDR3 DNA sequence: TGTGCCAGCAGCCGGGACCGGGGGACTGCACGAAACTATGGCTACACCTTC. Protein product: CASSRDRGTARNYGYTF.

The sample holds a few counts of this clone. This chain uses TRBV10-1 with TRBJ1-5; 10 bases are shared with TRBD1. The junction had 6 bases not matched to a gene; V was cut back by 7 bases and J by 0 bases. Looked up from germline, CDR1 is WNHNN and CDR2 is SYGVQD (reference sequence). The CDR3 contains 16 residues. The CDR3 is CASTGQGQYSNQPQHF. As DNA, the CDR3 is TGCGCCAGCACGGGACAGGGGCAATATAGCAATCAGCCCCAGCATTTT.

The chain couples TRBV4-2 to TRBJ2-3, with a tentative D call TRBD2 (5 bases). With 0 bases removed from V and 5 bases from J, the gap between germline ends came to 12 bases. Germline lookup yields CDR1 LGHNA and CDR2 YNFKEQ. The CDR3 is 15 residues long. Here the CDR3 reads CASSQDGSEVDTQYF. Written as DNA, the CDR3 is TGTGCCAGCAGCCAAGATGGGAGTGAGGTAGATACGCAGTATTTT.

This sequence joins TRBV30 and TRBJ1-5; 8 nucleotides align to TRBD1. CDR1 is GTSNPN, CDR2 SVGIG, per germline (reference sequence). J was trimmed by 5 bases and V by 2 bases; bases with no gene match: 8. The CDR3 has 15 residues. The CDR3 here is CAWSLTGGRDQPQHF. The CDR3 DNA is TGTGCCTGGAGTCTTACAGGGGGGAGAGATCAGCCCCAGCATTTT. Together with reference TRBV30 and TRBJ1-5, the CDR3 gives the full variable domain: SQTIHQWPATLVQPVGSPLSLECTVEGTSNPNLYWYRQAAGRGLQLLFYSVGIGQISSEVPQNLSASRPQDRQFILSSKKLLLSDSGFYLCAWSLTGGRDQPQHFGDGTRLSIL.

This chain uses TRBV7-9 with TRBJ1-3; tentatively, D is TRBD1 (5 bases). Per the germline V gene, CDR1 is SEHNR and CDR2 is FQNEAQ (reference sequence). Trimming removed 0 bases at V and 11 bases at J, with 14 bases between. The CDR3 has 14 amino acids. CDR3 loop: CASSLAGGTSAIYF. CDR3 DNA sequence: TGTGCCAGCAGCTTAGCGGGAGGGACCAGCGCCATATATTTT.

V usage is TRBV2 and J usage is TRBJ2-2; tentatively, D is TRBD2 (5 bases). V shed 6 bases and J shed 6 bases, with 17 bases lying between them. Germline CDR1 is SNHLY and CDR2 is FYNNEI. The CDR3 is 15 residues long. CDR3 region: CASRLSDSTAGELFF. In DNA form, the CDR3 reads TGTGCCAGCAGGCTGTCGGACTCGACGGCCGGGGAGCTGTTTTTT.

The CDR3 is CATSGTGANYGYTF. CDR3 bases: TGTGCCACCAGTGGAACAGGGGCTAACTATGGCTACACCTTC. The chain combines TRBV24-1 with TRBJ1-2; TRBD1 aligns across 7 bases. V was clipped by 5 bases and J by 0 bases; unmatched bases: 2. The CDR3 spans 14 residues. CDR1 is KGHDR and CDR2 is SFDVKD in the germline V gene.

CDR3 in amino acids: CASSLEGGTDTQYF. The CDR3 nucleotides read TGTGCCAGCAGCTTGGAAGGGGGCACAGATACGCAGTATTTT. The chain employs TRBV7-2 and TRBJ2-3, with a weak D call TRBD1 (5 bases). The ends were cut back, 3 bases at V and 1 base at J, with 8 bases in the middle. CDR3 length: 14 residues. Looked up from germline, CDR1 is SGHTA and CDR2 is FQGNSA.

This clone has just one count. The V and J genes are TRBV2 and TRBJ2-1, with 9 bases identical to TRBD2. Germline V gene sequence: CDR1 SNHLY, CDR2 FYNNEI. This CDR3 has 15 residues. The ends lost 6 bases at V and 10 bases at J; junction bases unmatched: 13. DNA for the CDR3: TGTGCCAGCAGGCCCTGGCGGGGGGGTCTTGTGGAGCAGTTCTTC. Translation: CASRPWRGGLVEQFF.

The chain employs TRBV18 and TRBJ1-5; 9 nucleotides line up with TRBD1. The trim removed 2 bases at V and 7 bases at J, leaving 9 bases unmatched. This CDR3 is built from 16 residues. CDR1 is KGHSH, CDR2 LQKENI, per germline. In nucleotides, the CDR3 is TGTGCCAGCTCACCAGCCCTCTTAGGGACAGGGCAGCCCCAGCATTTT. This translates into CASSPALLGTGQPQHF.

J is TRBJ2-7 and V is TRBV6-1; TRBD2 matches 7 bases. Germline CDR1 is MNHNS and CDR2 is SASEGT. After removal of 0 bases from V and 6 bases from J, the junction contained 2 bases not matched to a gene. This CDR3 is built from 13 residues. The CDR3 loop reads CASSEARGTEQYF. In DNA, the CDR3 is TGTGCCAGCAGTGAAGCGCGGGGGACCGAGCAGTACTTC.

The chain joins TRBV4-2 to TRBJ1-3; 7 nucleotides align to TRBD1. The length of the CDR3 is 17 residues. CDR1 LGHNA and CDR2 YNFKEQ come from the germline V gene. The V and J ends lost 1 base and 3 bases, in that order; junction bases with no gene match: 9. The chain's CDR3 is CASSQVMSGGNGNTIYF. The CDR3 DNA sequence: TGTGCCAGCAGCCAAGTGATGTCAGGGGGGAATGGAAACACCATATATTTT.

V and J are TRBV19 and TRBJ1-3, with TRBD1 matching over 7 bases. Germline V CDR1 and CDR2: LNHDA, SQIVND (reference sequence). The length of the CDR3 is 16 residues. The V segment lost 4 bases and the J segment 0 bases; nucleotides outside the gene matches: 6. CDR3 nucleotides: TGTGCCAGTAGTAATCACAGGGGCACCTCTGGAAACACCATATATTTT. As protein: CASSNHRGTSGNTIYF. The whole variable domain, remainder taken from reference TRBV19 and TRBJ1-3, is DGGITQSPKYLFRKEGQNVTLSCEQNLNHDAMYWYRQDPGQGLRLIYYSQIVNDFQKGDIAEGYSVSREKKESFPLTVTSAQKNPTAFYLCASSNHRGTSGNTIYFGEGSWLTVV.

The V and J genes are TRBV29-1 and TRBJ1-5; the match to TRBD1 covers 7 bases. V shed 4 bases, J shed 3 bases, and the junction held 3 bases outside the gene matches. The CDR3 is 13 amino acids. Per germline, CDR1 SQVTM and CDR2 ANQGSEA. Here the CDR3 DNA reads TGCAGCGTTGGACAGGGCTACAATCAGCCCCAGCATTTT. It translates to CSVGQGYNQPQHF. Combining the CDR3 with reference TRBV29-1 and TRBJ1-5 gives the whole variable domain SAVISQKPSRDICQRGTSLTIQCQVDSQVTMMFWYRQQPGQSLTLIATANQGSEATYESGFVIDKFPISRPNLTFSTLTVSNMSPEDSSIYLCSVGQGYNQPQHFGDGTRLSIL.

This CDR3 reads CASSLAAGFYEQYF. The CDR3, as DNA: TGCGCCAGCAGCTTGGCCGCAGGGTTCTACGAGCAGTACTTC. V and J are TRBV5-1 and TRBJ2-7, with D possibly being TRBD1 (5 bases). Germline CDR1 and CDR2: SGHRS and YFSETQ. V was clipped by 0 bases and J by 3 bases, with 10 bases between them. There are 14 residues in the CDR3.